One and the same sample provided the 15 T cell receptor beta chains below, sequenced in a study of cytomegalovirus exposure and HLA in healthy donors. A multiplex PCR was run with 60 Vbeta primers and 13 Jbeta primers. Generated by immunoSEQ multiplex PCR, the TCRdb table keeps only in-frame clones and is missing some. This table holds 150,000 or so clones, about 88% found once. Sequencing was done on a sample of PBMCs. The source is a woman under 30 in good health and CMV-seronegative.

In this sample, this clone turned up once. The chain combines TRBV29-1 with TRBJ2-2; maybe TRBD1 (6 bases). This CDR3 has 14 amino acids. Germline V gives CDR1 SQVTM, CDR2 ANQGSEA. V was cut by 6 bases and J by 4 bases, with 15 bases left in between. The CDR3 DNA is TGCAGCGTCAAGGGGGTTTCGGGCACCGGGGAGCTGTTTTTT. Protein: CSVKGVSGTGELFF.

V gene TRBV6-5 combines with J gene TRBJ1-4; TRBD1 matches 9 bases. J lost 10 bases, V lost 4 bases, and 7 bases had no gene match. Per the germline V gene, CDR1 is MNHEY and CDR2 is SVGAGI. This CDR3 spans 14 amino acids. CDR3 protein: CASSSTDRGGKLFF. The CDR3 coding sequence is TGTGCCAGCAGTTCTACGGACAGGGGCGGAAAACTGTTTTTT.

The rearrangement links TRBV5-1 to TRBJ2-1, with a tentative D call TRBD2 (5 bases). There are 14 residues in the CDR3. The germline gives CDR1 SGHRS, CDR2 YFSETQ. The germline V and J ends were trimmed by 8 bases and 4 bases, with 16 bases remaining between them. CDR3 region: CASCFGLSYNEQFF. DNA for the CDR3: TGCGCCAGTTGTTTCGGACTTTCTTACAATGAGCAGTTCTTC.

The CDR3 bases are TGTGCCAGTATTTCCCTCTACGGGGGCTACACCTTC. This codes for CASISLYGGYTF. The chain links TRBV19 to TRBJ1-2; D gene ambiguous. There are 12 residues in the CDR3. Between the trimmed V and J ends, which lost 7 bases and 8 bases, there was a span of 14 bases. Germline values: CDR1 LNHDA, CDR2 SQIVND (reference sequence).

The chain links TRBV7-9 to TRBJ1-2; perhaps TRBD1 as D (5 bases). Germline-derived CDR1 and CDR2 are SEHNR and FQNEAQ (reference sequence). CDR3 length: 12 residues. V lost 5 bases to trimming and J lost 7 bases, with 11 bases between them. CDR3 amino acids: CASSPWGGGYTF. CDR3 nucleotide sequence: TGTGCCAGCAGCCCTTGGGGCGGTGGCTACACCTTC.

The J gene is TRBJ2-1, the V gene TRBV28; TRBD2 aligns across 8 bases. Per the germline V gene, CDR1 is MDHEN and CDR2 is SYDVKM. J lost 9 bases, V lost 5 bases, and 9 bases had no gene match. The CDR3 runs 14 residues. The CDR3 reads CASSPALREGEQFF. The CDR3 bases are TGTGCCAGCAGTCCGGCCCTCCGGGAGGGTGAGCAGTTCTTC. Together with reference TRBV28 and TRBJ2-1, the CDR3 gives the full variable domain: DVKVTQSSRYLVKRTGEKVFLECVQDMDHENMFWYRQDPGLGLRLIYFSYDVKMKEKGDIPEGYSVSREKKERFSLILESASTNQTSMYLCASSPALREGEQFFGPGTRLTVL.

CDR3 sequence: CASSFYSGAPEQYF. DNA of the CDR3: TGCGCCAGCAGCTTCTATAGCGGGGCCCCGGAGCAGTACTTC. V is TRBV5-1 and J is TRBJ2-7; TRBD2 agrees at 8 bases. This CDR3 region has 14 residues. The germline gives CDR1 SGHRS, CDR2 YFSETQ. Trimming removed 2 bases from V and 7 bases from J; junction bases left unmatched: 8.

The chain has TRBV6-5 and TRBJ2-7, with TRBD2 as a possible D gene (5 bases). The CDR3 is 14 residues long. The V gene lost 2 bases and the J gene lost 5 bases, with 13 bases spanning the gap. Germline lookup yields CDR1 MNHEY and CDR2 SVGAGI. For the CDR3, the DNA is TGTGCCAGCAGTTACAACCGGGGAGAGCACGAGCAGTACTTC. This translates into CASSYNRGEHEQYF.

As DNA, the CDR3 is TGTGCCAGCAGACGACTAGCGATGGACTACGAGCAGTACTTC. Translating it yields CASRRLAMDYEQYF. The V gene is TRBV6-1, the J gene TRBJ2-7; 8 nucleotides match TRBD2. The ends lost 6 bases at V and 3 bases at J; junction bases unmatched: 7. Germline V gene sequence: CDR1 MNHNS, CDR2 SASEGT. The CDR3 sequence is 14 residues long.

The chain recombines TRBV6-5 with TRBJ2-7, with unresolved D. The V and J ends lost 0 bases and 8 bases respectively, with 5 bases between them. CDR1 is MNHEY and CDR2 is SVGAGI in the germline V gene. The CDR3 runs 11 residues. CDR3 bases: TGTGCCAGCAGTTACTCGAGGAAGCAGTACTTC. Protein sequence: CASSYSRKQYF.

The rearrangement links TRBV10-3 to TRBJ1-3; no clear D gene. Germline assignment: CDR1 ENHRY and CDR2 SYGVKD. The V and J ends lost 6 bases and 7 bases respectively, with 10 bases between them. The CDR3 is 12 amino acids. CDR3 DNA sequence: TGTGCCATCAGCGAGGGCCTGAACACCATATATTTT. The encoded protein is CAISEGLNTIYF.

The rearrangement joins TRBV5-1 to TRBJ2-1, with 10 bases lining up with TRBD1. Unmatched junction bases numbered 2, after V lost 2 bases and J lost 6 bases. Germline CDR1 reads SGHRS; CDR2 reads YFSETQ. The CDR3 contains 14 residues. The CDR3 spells CASSLGTGANEQFF. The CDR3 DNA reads TGCGCCAGCAGCTTAGGGACAGGGGCCAATGAGCAGTTCTTC. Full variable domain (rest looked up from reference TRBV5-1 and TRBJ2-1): KAGVTQTPRYLIKTRGQQVTLSCSPISGHRSVSWYQQTPGQGLQFLFEYFSETQRNKGNFPGRFSGRQFSNSRSEMNVSTLELGDSALYLCASSLGTGANEQFFGPGTRLTVL.

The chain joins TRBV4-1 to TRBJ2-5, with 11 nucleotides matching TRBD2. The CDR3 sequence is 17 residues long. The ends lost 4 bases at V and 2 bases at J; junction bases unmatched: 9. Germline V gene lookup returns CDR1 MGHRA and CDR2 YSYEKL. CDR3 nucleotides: TGCGCCAGCAGCCGGGGGACTAGCGGAGATCAACAAGAGACCCAGTACTTC. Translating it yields CASSRGTSGDQQETQYF.

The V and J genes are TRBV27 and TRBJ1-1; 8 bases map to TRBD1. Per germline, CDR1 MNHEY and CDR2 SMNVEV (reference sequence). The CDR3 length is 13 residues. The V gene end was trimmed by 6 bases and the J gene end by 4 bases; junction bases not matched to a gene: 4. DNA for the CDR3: TGTGCCAGCAGGGTAACAGGGGGCACTGAAGCTTTCTTT. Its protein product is CASRVTGGTEAFF.

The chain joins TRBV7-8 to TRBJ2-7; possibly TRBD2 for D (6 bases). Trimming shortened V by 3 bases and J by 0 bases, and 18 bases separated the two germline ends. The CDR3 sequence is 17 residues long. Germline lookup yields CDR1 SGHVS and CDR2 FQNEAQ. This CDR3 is CASSFETSPPPSYEQYF. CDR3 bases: TGTGCCAGCAGCTTTGAGACTAGTCCCCCCCCCTCCTACGAGCAGTACTTC.